This TCR beta chain is drawn from a study of T cell responses to AZD1222 COVID-19 vaccine. The count of this clone is one. Repertoires were generated with immunoSEQ multiplex PCR, while TCRdb's copy carries only in-frame clones and drops some. The sample yields about 160,000 clones, around nine tenths seen once. The CDR3 consists of 13 residues. Trimming took off 7 bases at V and 3 bases at J, with 11 bases between the two ends. The sample consisted of peripheral blood, taken 28 days after the second AZD1222 dose. The receptor comes from an adult who received the AZD1222 COVID-19 vaccine. J is TRBJ2-3 and V is TRBV12-3 or TRBV12-4; D is possibly TRBD2 (5 bases). CDR3 protein: CASTSRGTDTQYF. CDR3 sequence (DNA): TGTGCCAGCACCTCCCGGGGAACAGATACGCAGTATTTT.